The subject of this entry is one T cell receptor beta chain. Assay: immunoSEQ multiplex PCR; the TCRdb copy retains only in-frame clones and omits some. This table holds approximately 20,000 clones, about 80% found once. The data derive from a study of blood T cell repertoires in COVID-19. The CDR3 contains 12 residues. Trimming removed 5 bases from V and 6 bases from J; junction bases left unmatched: 4. Germline V gene lookup returns CDR1 SGHNT and CDR2 YENEEA. The sample was peripheral blood. This chain uses TRBV11-3 with TRBJ2-7, with 7 bases identical to TRBD1. The source is a man aged 65 to 79 with acute or convalescent COVID-19. The CDR3 reads CASSTTGFEQYF. CDR3 DNA sequence: TGTGCCAGCAGCACGACAGGGTTCGAGCAGTACTTC. The whole variable domain, remainder taken from reference TRBV11-3 and TRBJ2-7, is EAGVVQSPRYKIIEKKQPVAFWCNPISGHNTLYWYLQNLGQGPELLIRYENEEAVDDSQLPKDRFSAERLKGVDSTLKIQPAELGDSAVYLCASSTTGFEQYFGPGTRLTVT.